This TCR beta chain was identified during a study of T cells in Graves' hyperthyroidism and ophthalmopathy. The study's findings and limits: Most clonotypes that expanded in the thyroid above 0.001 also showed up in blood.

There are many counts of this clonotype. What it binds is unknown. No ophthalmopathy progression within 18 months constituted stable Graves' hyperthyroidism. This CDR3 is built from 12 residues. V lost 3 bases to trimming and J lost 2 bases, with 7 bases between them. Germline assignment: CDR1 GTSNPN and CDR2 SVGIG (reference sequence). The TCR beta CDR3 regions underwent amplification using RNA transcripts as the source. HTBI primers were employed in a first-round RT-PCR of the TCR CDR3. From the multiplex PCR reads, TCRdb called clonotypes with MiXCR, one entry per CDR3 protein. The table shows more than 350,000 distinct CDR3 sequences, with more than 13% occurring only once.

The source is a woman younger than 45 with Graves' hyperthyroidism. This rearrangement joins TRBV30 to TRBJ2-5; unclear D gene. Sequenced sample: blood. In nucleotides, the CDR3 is TGTGCCTGGAGGCGGCAACAAGAGACCCAGTACTTC. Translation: CAWRRQQETQYF.